This TCR beta chain came from a study of blood T cell repertoires in COVID-19. Study-wide background: From the United States, Italy and Spain came samples of acute and convalescent COVID-19. PBMCs, B-cell-depleted T cells, or T cells provided the cDNA or gDNA that made up the material.

Deletions cut 6 bases from V and 0 bases from J, with 15 bases between. Germline-derived CDR1 and CDR2 are MNHEY and SMNVEV (reference sequence). The CDR3 extends over 16 amino acids. Authors' analysis steps: How many nucleated cells were present was estimated from reference gene primer amplification. TCRdb's copy holds only in-frame clones and misses some; the assay was immunoSEQ multiplex PCR. For V, J and clone size, that table is used; D and trimming come from the DNA. The sample gives roughly 330,000 clones, roughly 88% of which show up once; more than 3% is in the top ten. The chain couples TRBV27 to TRBJ2-1; maybe TRBD2 (6 bases). Sequenced: peripheral blood. This TCR derives from a woman aged 45-65 years with active or convalescent COVID-19. The CDR3 nucleotides read TGTGCCAGCAGCACCCGGGGGTATATCTCCTACAATGAGCAGTTCTTC. Residues: CASSTRGYISYNEQFF.